This is a list of T cell receptor beta chains from one sample in a study of T cells in Graves' hyperthyroidism and ophthalmopathy. TCRdb fed the multiplex PCR reads into MiXCR, producing one record per CDR3 protein. Here the sample spans around 400,000 distinct CDR3 sequences, approximately 13% being singletons. The sequenced sample consisted of blood. These receptors originate from a woman under 30 with Graves' hyperthyroidism. Each CDR3 is given with its conserved first and last residue. D genes are given only for firm matches.

D gene	V gene	CDR3 protein
-	TRBV10-3	CAISESRGRTQETQYF
-	TRBV6-1	CASSHPGGWSNQPQHF
TRBD1	TRBV3-1	CASSQDYGRGYGYTF
TRBD1	TRBV19	CASTTTGGIQPQHF
TRBD2	TRBV9	CASSVGGGRTGELFF
TRBD1	TRBV29-1	CSANRGDYGYTF
TRBD2	TRBV4-1	CASSVLLAGGPPSHTDTQYF
TRBD1	TRBV20-1	CSARPTTGGSNQPQHF
-	TRBV20-1	CSATSLNTEAFF
-	TRBV6-2/TRBV6-3	CAVSSNTEAFF
TRBD2	TRBV24-1	CATGTSGSAPNTGELFF
TRBD1	TRBV12-3/TRBV12-4	CASSPTLRGLGNQPQHF
-	TRBV18	CASSSARSSYEQYF
-	TRBV5-1	CASSPAAGSYNSPLHF
-	TRBV24-1	CATSDYGAEAFF
-	TRBV5-4	CASSLPRTDTDTQYF
-	TRBV30	CAWSSQGYTEAFF
-	TRBV5-1	CASSTPGRAYEQYF
-	TRBV18	CASSPAYRETEAFF
-	TRBV19	CASRGGQGSLGYTF
-	TRBV28	CASSFRQWAYNEQFF
-	TRBV6-1	CASSEDNHNEQFF
TRBD1	TRBV20-1	CSARDPGGPYGYTF
-	TRBV18	CASSPPNGRAFF
-	TRBV12-3/TRBV12-4	CASSSRDVDSYNEQFF
TRBD1	TRBV5-1	CASSLGQGLNQPQHF
-	TRBV6-2/TRBV6-3	CASSLLPPYEQYF
-	TRBV20-1	CSASVPGGETQYF
TRBD1	TRBV27	CASIRPGQNEKLFF
-	TRBV24-1	CATSERGNSNQPQHF
-	TRBV27	CASTFLDTQYF
-	TRBV5-1	CASSADSLVETQYF
TRBD2	TRBV18	CASSSGTSGADEQFF
TRBD2	TRBV29-1	CSVATSGGAGEQFF